Following are 16 T cell receptor beta chains from one sample sequenced in a study of T-cell reconstitution after alpha-beta-depleted transplantation in children. A library of TCRbeta sequences, prepared with unique molecular identifiers, was generated. MiXCR, run by TCRdb on the PCR reads, gives a single entry per CDR3 protein. The sample has approximately 1,000,000 distinct CDR3 sequences, around 30% seen once. This specimen consisted of PBMCs, mostly from graft donor cells, obtained 360 days after TCRalphabeta/CD19-depleted stem cell transplant. These receptor sequences come from a boy less than two years old who had a stem cell transplant for SCID, so the T cells may come from the graft donor.

This clonotype has ten or more counts. The V call is TRBV24-1, the J call TRBJ2-3, with D maybe TRBD2 (6 bases). V lost 7 bases, J lost 4 bases, and 17 bases lay in between. The CDR3 runs 15 residues. Germline-derived CDR1 and CDR2 are KGHDR and SFDVKD. CDR3 nucleotides: TGTGCCACCAGCGGGGGACGGCAAAAGGCAGATACGCAGTATTTT. This sequence encodes CATSGGRQKADTQYF.

In nucleotides, the CDR3 is TGTGCCAGCAGCTCCCCGGGACTAGCGGACAATTATTACAATGAGCAGTTCTTC. Translated, it gives CASSSPGLADNYYNEQFF. This chain links TRBV5-5 with TRBJ2-1; 11 nucleotides align to TRBD2. V shed 3 bases, J shed 4 bases, and the junction held 12 bases outside the gene matches. Germline CDR1 is SGHKS and CDR2 is YYEKEE (reference sequence). This CDR3 spans 18 amino acids.

This clonotype was counted many times. The V call is TRBV12-3 or TRBV12-4, the J call TRBJ1-1, with D perhaps TRBD1 (5 bases). This CDR3 has 12 amino acids. V dropped 3 bases and J dropped 7 bases, with 9 bases sitting between them. As DNA, the CDR3 is TGTGCCAGCAGTTTTGGGGGGGGTGAAGCTTTCTTT. Translation gives CASSFGGGEAFF.

The V and J genes are TRBV12-3 or TRBV12-4 and TRBJ2-7; TRBD2 matches 12 bases. CDR3 length: 17 amino acids. The J segment lost 2 bases and the V segment lost 1 base, leaving 6 bases of the junction unmatched. Here the CDR3 reads CASSLDPSGGAPYEQYF. Written as DNA, the CDR3 is TGTGCCAGCAGTTTAGACCCTAGCGGGGGGGCACCCTACGAGCAGTACTTC.

The V call is TRBV12-3 or TRBV12-4, the J call TRBJ2-2; 8 nucleotides align to TRBD2. Trimming took 6 bases from V and 4 from J; bases not matched to a gene: 7. The CDR3 extends over 15 amino acids. Here the CDR3 DNA reads TGTGCCAGCAGCTGGACTAGCCATTCCACCGGGGAGCTGTTTTTT. It codes for CASSWTSHSTGELFF.

The chain links TRBV7-2 to TRBJ2-7; 7 bases agree with TRBD2. With V trimmed by 6 bases and J by 3 bases, 8 bases remained unmatched. CDR1 and CDR2 (germline): SGHTA, FQGNSA. The length of the CDR3 is 14 residues. The CDR3 is CASSRRTSGYEQYF. The CDR3 bases are TGTGCCAGCAGTAGAAGGACTAGTGGCTACGAGCAGTACTTC.

The V call is TRBV20-1, the J call TRBJ2-2, with 7 nucleotides matching TRBD1. CDR1 and CDR2 from the germline V gene are DFQATT and SNEGSKA (reference sequence). V was clipped by 0 bases and J by 6 bases; unmatched bases: 10. The CDR3 has 16 residues. This CDR3 reads CSAREDRSSYAGELFF. The CDR3 DNA follows: TGCAGTGCTAGAGAGGACAGGAGTAGCTACGCCGGGGAGCTGTTTTTT.

This clonotype was picked up a small number of times. The chain has TRBV7-2 and TRBJ2-3, with 11 bases aligning to TRBD2. Germline V gives CDR1 SGHTA, CDR2 FQGNSA. This CDR3 has 16 residues. V lost 3 bases, J lost 4 bases, and 6 bases stayed unmatched. CDR3 loop: CASSLSLAGGADTQYF. The CDR3 DNA reads as TGTGCCAGCAGCTTGAGTCTAGCGGGGGGAGCAGATACGCAGTATTTT.

The sample holds a few counts of this clonotype. The J gene is TRBJ2-3, the V gene TRBV12-3 or TRBV12-4; D remains unclear. This CDR3 is built from 12 residues. V lost 7 bases to trimming and J lost 5 bases, with 10 bases between them. CDR3: CASKGSGDTQYF. In DNA, the CDR3 is TGTGCCAGCAAGGGAAGTGGAGATACGCAGTATTTT.

V is TRBV7-8 and J is TRBJ2-5; 16 bases map to TRBD2. Germline CDR1 is SGHVS and CDR2 is FQNEAQ. The CDR3 spans 17 residues. Germline trimming cut 5 bases from V and 4 bases from J; bases unmatched to any gene: 7. This CDR3 is CASSMGLAGGFSETQYF. The CDR3 nucleotides are TGTGCCAGCAGCATGGGACTAGCGGGGGGGTTTTCAGAGACCCAGTACTTC.

The sample holds one count of this clonotype. In DNA, the CDR3 is TGTGCCAGCAGGGCGGGACAGCTGACAGATACGCAGTATTTT. As protein: CASRAGQLTDTQYF. This chain uses TRBV5-5 with TRBJ2-3; perhaps TRBD1 as D (7 bases). V lost 5 bases and J lost 3, with 13 bases in between. The CDR3 loop spans 14 amino acids. Germline-derived CDR1 and CDR2 are SGHKS and YYEKEE (reference sequence).

This clonotype was seen more than once but under ten times. The chain joins TRBV7-3 to TRBJ1-3; 9 bases line up with TRBD1. The CDR3 runs 21 residues. V dropped 1 base and J dropped 0; count of bases not matched to a gene: 16. The V gene's germline CDR1 is SGHTA and CDR2 FQGTGA. The CDR3 loop reads CASSLRGLGQGPTTSGNTIYF. The CDR3 DNA is TGTGCCAGCAGCTTAAGAGGTCTGGGACAGGGCCCCACGACCTCTGGAAACACCATATATTTT. Filled out from reference TRBV7-3 and TRBJ1-3, the complete variable domain reads GAGVSQTPSNKVTEKGKYVELRCDPISGHTALYWYRQSLGQGPEFLIYFQGTGAADDSGLPNDRFFAVRPEGSVSTLKIQRTERGDSAVYLCASSLRGLGQGPTTSGNTIYFGEGSWLTVV.

This clonotype showed up just a few times. The chain couples TRBV29-1 to TRBJ2-7; 9 nucleotides align to TRBD1. CDR1 and CDR2 from the germline V gene are SQVTM and ANQGSEA. The V segment lost 6 bases and the J segment 11 bases; nucleotides outside the gene matches: 14. CDR3 length: 13 amino acids. The CDR3 is CSVGGQGLGEEYF. The CDR3 DNA reads as TGCAGCGTGGGTGGACAGGGGCTCGGGGAGGAGTACTTC.

This clonotype showed up just a few times. The V gene is TRBV12-3 or TRBV12-4, the J gene TRBJ2-1; 7 nucleotides line up with TRBD2. The CDR3 is 14 amino acids. The V and J ends lost 8 bases and 4 bases, in that order; junction bases with no gene match: 8. CDR3 DNA: TGTGCCAGCGCGCGGGGGTCGAATTACAATGAGCAGTTCTTC. Protein: CASARGSNYNEQFF.

This chain links TRBV12-3 or TRBV12-4 with TRBJ2-5; 7 nucleotides align to TRBD2. This CDR3 region has 15 residues. V lost 6 bases to trimming and J lost 7 bases; unmatched junction nucleotides: 14. CDR3 coding DNA: TGTGCCAGCAGCCAGACTAGCAGCGGGTGGGGGACCCAGTACTTC. Protein: CASSQTSSGWGTQYF.

Only a few counts were recorded for this clonotype. V and J are TRBV6-5 and TRBJ1-5; D is undetermined. The CDR3 consists of 14 residues. Trimming removed 4 bases from V and 4 bases from J, with 11 bases in between. Germline CDR1 and CDR2: MNHEY and SVGAGI. CDR3 sequence: CASSSPSRNQPQHF. The CDR3 DNA is TGTGCCAGCAGTTCCCCCTCCCGGAATCAGCCCCAGCATTTT.